What follows is one T cell receptor beta chain and its context. Its cognate antigen is unknown. The identical CDR3 is also encoded by other nucleotide sequences in the sample. Over several immunoSEQ plates, each subset's genomic DNA was distributed in even portions. Generated by immunoSEQ multiplex PCR, the TCRdb table keeps only in-frame clones and is missing some. This sample yields roughly 2.2 million clones, of which 92% are seen a single time; approximately 0.4% belongs to the top ten. The data were obtained in a study of shared clonotypes between healthy human individuals. Study in general: Per-donor plates numbered three CD4 naive, three CD4 memory, two CD8 naive and one CD8 memory. Findings and caveats of the study: Around 5.3% of naive CD4 clonotypes were shared across a few donors.

Germline V gives CDR1 SGHDT, CDR2 YYEEEE. The CDR3 covers 14 residues. V lost 2 bases, J lost 4 bases, and 12 bases lay in between. The chain couples TRBV5-6 to TRBJ1-1; D possibly corresponds to TRBD1 (5 bases). Sequencing was performed on naive CD4+ T cells from PBMCs. Subset defined: CD45RA+ positively selected. The sequence derives from a man between 18 and 35 years old in good health. Some clones in this sample may be carry-over from other donors' samples. CDR3 residues: CASSLRGTGTEAFF. CDR3 bases: TGTGCCAGCAGCTTAAGAGGGACTGGCACTGAAGCTTTCTTT.